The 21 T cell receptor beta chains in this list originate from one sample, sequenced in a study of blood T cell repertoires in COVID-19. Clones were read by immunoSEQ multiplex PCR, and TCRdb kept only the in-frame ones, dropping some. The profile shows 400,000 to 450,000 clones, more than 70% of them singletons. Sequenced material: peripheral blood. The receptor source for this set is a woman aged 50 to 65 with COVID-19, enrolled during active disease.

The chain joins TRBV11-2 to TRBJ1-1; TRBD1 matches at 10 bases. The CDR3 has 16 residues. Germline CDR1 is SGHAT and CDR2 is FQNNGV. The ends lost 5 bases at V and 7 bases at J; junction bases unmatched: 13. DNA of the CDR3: TGTGCCAGCAGCCCCCTCCCGGACAGGGGGACGGGTGAAGCTTTCTTT. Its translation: CASSPLPDRGTGEAFF.

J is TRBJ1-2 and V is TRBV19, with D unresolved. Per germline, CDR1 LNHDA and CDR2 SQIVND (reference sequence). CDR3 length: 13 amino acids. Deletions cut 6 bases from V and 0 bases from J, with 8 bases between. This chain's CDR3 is CASREDSNYGYTF. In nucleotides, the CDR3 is TGTGCCAGTAGGGAGGATTCTAACTATGGCTACACCTTC.

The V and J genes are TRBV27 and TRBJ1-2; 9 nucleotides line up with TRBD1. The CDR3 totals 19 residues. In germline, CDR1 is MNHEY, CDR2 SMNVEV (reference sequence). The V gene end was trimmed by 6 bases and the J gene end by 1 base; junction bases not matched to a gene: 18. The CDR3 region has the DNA TGTGCCAGCAGCCTTTTAGGGGCCGGGACAGGGAGGAGTAACTATGGCTACACCTTC. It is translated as CASSLLGAGTGRSNYGYTF.

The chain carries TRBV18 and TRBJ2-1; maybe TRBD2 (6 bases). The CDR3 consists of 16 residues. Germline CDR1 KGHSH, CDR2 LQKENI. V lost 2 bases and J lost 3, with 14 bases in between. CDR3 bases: TGTGCCAGCTCACCAATGCGGGACGCGTTCTACAATGAGCAGTTCTTC. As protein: CASSPMRDAFYNEQFF.

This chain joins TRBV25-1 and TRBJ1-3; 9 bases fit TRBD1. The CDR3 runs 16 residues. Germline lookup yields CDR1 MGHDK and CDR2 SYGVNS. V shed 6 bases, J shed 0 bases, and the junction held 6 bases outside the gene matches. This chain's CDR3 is CASRMGQGVSGNTIYF. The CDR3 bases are TGTGCCAGCAGAATGGGACAGGGCGTCTCTGGAAACACCATATATTTT.

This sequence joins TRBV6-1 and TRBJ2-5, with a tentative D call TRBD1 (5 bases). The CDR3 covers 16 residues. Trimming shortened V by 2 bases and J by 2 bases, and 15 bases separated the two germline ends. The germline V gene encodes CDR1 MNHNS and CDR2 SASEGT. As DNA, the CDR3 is TGTGCCAGCAGTGAATGGGGCCGAAGAATTCAAGAGACCCAGTACTTC. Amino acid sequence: CASSEWGRRIQETQYF.

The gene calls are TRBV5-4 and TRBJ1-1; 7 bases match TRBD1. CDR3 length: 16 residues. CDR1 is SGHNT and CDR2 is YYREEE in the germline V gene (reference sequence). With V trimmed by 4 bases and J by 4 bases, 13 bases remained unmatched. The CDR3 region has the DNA TGTGCCAGCAGCGTGAAACAGGGTCCAGGGGGCACTGAAGCTTTCTTT. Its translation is CASSVKQGPGGTEAFF.

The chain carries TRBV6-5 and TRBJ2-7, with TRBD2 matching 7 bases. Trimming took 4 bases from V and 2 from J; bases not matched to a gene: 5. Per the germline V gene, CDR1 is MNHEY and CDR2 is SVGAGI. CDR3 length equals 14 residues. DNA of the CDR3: TGTGCCAGCAGTTCCGGGACTAACCCCTACGAGCAGTACTTC. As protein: CASSSGTNPYEQYF.

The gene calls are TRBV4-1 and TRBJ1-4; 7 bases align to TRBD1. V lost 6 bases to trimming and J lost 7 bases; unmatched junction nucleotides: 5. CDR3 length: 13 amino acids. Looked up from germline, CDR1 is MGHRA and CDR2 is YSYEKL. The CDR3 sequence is CASRSGGIEKLFF. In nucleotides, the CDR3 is TGCGCCAGCAGGTCAGGGGGAATTGAAAAACTGTTTTTT.

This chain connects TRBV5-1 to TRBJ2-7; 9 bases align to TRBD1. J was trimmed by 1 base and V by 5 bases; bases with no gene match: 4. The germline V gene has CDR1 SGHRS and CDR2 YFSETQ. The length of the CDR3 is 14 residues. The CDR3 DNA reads TGCGCCAGCAGACTGGGACAGGGATCCTACGAGCAGTACTTC. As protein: CASRLGQGSYEQYF.

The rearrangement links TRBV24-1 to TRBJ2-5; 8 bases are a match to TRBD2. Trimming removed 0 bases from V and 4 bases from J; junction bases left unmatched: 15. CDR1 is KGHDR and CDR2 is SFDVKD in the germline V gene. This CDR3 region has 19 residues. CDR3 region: CATSDLPPTAIREGETQYF. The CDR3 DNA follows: TGTGCCACCAGTGATTTGCCCCCCACGGCTATCCGGGAGGGAGAGACCCAGTACTTC.

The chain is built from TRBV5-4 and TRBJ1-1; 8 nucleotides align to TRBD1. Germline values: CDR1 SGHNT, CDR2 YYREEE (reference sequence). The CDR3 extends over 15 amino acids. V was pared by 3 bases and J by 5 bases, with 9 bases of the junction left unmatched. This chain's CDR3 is CASSSATGAVTEAFF. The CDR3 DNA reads TGTGCCAGCAGCTCAGCGACAGGGGCGGTGACTGAAGCTTTCTTT.

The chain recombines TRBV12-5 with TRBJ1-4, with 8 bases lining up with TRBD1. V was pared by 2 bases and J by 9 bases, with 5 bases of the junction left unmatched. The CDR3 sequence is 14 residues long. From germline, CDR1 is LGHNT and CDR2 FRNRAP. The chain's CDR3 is CASGLWDRRKKLFF. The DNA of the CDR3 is TGTGCTAGTGGTTTGTGGGACAGGAGGAAAAAACTGTTTTTT.

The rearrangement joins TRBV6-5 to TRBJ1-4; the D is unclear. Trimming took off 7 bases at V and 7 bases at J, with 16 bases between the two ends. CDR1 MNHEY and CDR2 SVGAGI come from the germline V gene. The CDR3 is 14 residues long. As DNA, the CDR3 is TGTGCCAGCAAAATAGAGGGTTTTTCTGAAAAACTGTTTTTT. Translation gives CASKIEGFSEKLFF.

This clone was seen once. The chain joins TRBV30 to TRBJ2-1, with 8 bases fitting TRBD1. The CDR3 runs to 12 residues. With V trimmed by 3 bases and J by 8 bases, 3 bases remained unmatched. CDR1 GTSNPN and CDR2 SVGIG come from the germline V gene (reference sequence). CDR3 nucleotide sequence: TGTGCCTGGAGCTCACAGGGGGATGAGCAGTTCTTC. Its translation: CAWSSQGDEQFF.

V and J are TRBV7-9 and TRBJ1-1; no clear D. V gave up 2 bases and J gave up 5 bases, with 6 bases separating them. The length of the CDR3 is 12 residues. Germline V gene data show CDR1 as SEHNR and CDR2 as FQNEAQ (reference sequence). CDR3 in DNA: TGTGCCAGCAGCTTACCCCGGACTGAAGCTTTCTTT. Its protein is CASSLPRTEAFF.

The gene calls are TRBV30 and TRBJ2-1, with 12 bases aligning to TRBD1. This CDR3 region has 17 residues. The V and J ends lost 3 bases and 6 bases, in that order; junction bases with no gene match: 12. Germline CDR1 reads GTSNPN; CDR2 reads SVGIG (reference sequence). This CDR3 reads CAWRGGTGGVRINEQFF. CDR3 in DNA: TGTGCCTGGAGGGGCGGGACAGGGGGCGTGAGGATCAATGAGCAGTTCTTC.

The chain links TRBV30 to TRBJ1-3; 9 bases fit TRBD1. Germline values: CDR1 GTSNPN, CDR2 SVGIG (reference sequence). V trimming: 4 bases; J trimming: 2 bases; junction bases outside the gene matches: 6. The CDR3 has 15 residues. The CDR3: CAWNLQGAAGNTIYF. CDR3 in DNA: TGTGCCTGGAATCTACAGGGGGCCGCTGGAAACACCATATATTTT.

CDR3 protein: CASSQMASGGALSEQFF. DNA for the CDR3: TGTGCCAGCAGCCAAATGGCTAGCGGGGGGGCATTAAGTGAGCAGTTCTTC. The rearrangement uses TRBV7-3 and TRBJ2-1, with TRBD2 identical over 12 bases. This CDR3 contains 17 residues. V was clipped by 5 bases and J by 9 bases; unmatched bases: 14. CDR1 and CDR2 (germline): SGHTA, FQGTGA.

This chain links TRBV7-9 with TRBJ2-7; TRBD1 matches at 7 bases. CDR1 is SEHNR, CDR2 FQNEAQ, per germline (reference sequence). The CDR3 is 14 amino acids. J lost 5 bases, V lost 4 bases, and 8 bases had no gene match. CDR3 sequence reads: CASSSRQGAHEQYF. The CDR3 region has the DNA TGTGCCAGCAGCTCCCGACAGGGAGCCCACGAGCAGTACTTC.

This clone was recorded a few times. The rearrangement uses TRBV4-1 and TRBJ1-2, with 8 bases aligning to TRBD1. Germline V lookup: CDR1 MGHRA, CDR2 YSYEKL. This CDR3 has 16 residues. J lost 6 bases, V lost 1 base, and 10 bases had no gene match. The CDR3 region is CASSQVVLDRGNGYTF. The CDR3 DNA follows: TGCGCCAGCAGCCAAGTCGTCCTCGACAGGGGCAATGGCTACACCTTC.